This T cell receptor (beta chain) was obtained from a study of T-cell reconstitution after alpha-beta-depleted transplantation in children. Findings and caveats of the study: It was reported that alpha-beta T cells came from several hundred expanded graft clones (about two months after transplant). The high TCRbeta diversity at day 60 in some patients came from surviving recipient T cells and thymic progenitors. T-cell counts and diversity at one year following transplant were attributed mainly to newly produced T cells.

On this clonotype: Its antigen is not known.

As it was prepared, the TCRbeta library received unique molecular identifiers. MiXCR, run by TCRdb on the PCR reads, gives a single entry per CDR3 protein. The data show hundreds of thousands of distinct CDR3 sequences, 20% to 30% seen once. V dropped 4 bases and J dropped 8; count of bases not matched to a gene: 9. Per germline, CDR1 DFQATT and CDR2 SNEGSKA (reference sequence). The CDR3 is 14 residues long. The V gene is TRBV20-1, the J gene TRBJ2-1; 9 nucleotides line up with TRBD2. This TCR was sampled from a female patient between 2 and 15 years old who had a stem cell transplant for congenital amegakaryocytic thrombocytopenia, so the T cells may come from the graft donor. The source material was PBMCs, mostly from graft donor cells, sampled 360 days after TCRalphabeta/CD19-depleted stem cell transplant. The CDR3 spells CSANLAGKGYEQFF. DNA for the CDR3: TGCAGTGCTAACCTAGCGGGAAAGGGCTATGAGCAGTTCTTC.